The T cell receptor beta chain under discussion was sequenced for a study of cytomegalovirus exposure and HLA in healthy donors. Looking at the study overall: In an early release, HLA-typed donors contributed 80 million to 95 million unique TCR sequences.

Donors were ostensibly healthy at sampling, although undocumented immune exposures were probable. PCR used 60 Vbeta primers and 13 Jbeta primers. Sequenced by immunoSEQ multiplex PCR; TCRdb stores in-frame clones only, minus some. The data show roughly 120,000 clones, around three quarters seen once. Sequenced sample: PBMCs. The sequence derives from a human donor in good health.

DNA of the CDR3: TGTGCCAGCAGTTTATCAGGGACAGGGAGAGGAGGCTACACCTTC. It translates to CASSLSGTGRGGYTF. V is TRBV28 and J is TRBJ1-2; 9 nucleotides agree with TRBD1. The CDR3 has 15 amino acids. V was clipped by 1 base and J by 8 bases; unmatched bases: 8. Looked up from germline, CDR1 is MDHEN and CDR2 is SYDVKM.